This T cell receptor (beta chain) came from a study of cytomegalovirus exposure and HLA in healthy donors. The ends were cut back, 5 bases at V and 7 bases at J, with 15 bases in the middle. The CDR3 totals 14 residues. Looked up from germline, CDR1 is SGHTA and CDR2 is FQGNSA. Measured with immunoSEQ multiplex PCR; TCRdb has only the in-frame clones, and not every one. The repertoire holds under 200,000 clones, roughly 81% seen once, with 1% to 1.5% in the top ten. This chain connects TRBV7-2 to TRBJ1-5; TRBD1 is a possible D gene (6 bases). The clonotype comes from a woman in her 30s in good health and CMV-seronegative. Sequencing was done on a sample of PBMCs. In nucleotides, the CDR3 is TGTGCCAGCAGCCCAGGGGCATCCCCCCAGCCCCAGCATTTT. As protein: CASSPGASPQPQHF.